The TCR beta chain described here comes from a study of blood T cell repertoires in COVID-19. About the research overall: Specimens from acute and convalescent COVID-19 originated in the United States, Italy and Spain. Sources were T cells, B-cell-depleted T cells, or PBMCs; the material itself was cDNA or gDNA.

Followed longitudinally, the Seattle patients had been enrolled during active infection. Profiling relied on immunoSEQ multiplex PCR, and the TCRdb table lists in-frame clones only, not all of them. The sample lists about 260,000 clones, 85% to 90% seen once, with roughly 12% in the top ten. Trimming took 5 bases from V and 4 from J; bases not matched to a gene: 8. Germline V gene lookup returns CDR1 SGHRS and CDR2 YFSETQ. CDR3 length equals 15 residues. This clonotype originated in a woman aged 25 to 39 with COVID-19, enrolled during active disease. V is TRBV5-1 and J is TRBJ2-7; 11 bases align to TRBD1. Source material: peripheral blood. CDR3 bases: TGCGCCAGCAGATTTTCGGACAGGGGGCTGTACGAGCAGTACTTC. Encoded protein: CASRFSDRGLYEQYF.